This T cell receptor beta chain was recovered during a study of T-cell memory formation after mild COVID-19. Germline CDR1 is GTSNPN and CDR2 is SVGIG (reference sequence). V was shortened by 8 bases and J by 0 bases, with 18 bases between the two germline ends. The CDR3 length is 15 residues. TCRdb recomputed calls from the 5' RACE reads with MiXCR, one row per CDR3 protein. This sample has 350,000 to 500,000 distinct CDR3 sequences; 20% to 30% occur once, and the top ten carry under 15%. The sample was PBMCs or a T cell subset sorted from them (not recorded which). This rearrangement joins TRBV30 to TRBJ2-3; tentative D call: TRBD1 (6 bases). This TCR was sampled from an adult woman who had mild COVID-19 (a few samples of this study predate the infection). Cell type and time point are not known. CDR3 loop: CAASFGQLSTDTQYF. DNA for the CDR3: TGTGCCGCCAGTTTCGGACAGCTGAGCACAGATACGCAGTATTTT.